The 11 T cell receptor beta chains below were found in one sample sequenced in a study of shared clonotypes between healthy human individuals. TCRdb's table, derived via immunoSEQ multiplex PCR, lists solely in-frame clones and lacks some. The sample contains hundreds of thousands of clones, 73% of which appear only once. The sequenced sample was memory CD4+ T cells sorted from blood. Subset given: CD45RA-negative fraction. Receptor source: a woman aged 30 to 39 in good health.

There are a few counts of this clone. The CDR3 DNA reads TGTGCCAGCAGTCAGACGGAACAAGAGACCCAGTACTTC. It codes for CASSQTEQETQYF. The V gene is TRBV6-6, the J gene TRBJ2-5, with D uncertain. CDR1 and CDR2 from the germline V gene are MNHNY and SVGAGI (reference sequence). The CDR3 is 13 amino acids. Trimming shortened V by 5 bases and J by 2 bases, and 9 bases separated the two germline ends.

This clone was counted only a few times. The rearrangement links TRBV30 to TRBJ1-1; D is possibly TRBD1 (6 bases). V lost 0 bases and J 7 bases, leaving 6 bases between the germline ends. CDR1 is GTSNPN and CDR2 is SVGIG in the germline V gene (reference sequence). The CDR3 runs 11 residues. For the CDR3, the DNA is TGTGCCTGGAGTGTACAGGGTGAAGCTTTCTTT. Translated, it gives CAWSVQGEAFF.

This chain joins TRBV7-8 and TRBJ2-1; 7 bases are shared with TRBD1. Germline V gives CDR1 SGHVS, CDR2 FQNEAQ. This CDR3 has 12 amino acids. V lost 3 bases to trimming and J lost 8 bases; unmatched junction nucleotides: 1. The chain's CDR3 is CASSFDRDEQFF. CDR3 sequence (DNA): TGTGCCAGCAGCTTCGACAGGGATGAGCAGTTCTTC. The complete variable domain, with remaining parts taken from reference TRBV7-8 and TRBJ2-1, reads GAGVSQSPRYKVAKRGQDVALRCDPISGHVSLFWYQQALGQGPEFLTYFQNEAQLDKSGLPSDRFFAERPEGSVSTLKIQRTQQEDSAVYLCASSFDRDEQFFGPGTRLTVL.

This clone has at least ten counts. The V and J genes are TRBV2 and TRBJ2-2; D remains unclear. Germline V gene data show CDR1 as SNHLY and CDR2 as FYNNEI. V was trimmed by 10 bases and J by 4 bases, leaving 13 bases between them. The CDR3 has 13 amino acids. DNA of the CDR3: TGTGCCAAAAGGACCGCGCGCACCGGGGAGCTGTTTTTT. It yields the protein CAKRTARTGELFF.

V gene TRBV2 combines with J gene TRBJ1-5; 9 positions match TRBD1. Trimming took 3 bases from V and 5 from J; bases not matched to a gene: 5. The CDR3 contains 15 residues. CDR1 is SNHLY and CDR2 is FYNNEI in the germline V gene. In nucleotides, the CDR3 is TGTGCCAGCAGTGAGGTACAGGGGGCCGATCAGCCCCAGCATTTT. Translation: CASSEVQGADQPQHF.

The chain recombines TRBV10-3 with TRBJ2-1, with TRBD2 matching over 9 bases. Germline CDR1 is ENHRY and CDR2 is SYGVKD. This CDR3 contains 17 residues. V lost 7 bases to trimming and J lost 6 bases; unmatched junction nucleotides: 16. This chain's CDR3 is CAITPGIAGVVGNEQFF. Written as DNA, the CDR3 is TGTGCCATCACCCCCGGGATAGCGGGAGTGGTAGGCAATGAGCAGTTCTTC.

This chain joins TRBV5-1 and TRBJ1-2; D ambiguous. The CDR3 consists of 13 residues. The V end lost 4 bases, the J end lost 8 bases, and 15 bases lay between the germline ends. The germline V gene has CDR1 SGHRS and CDR2 YFSETQ. The CDR3 sequence is CASSVWGQEGYTF. For the CDR3, the DNA is TGCGCCAGCAGCGTTTGGGGTCAGGAAGGCTACACCTTC.

This sequence joins TRBV5-6 and TRBJ2-4; 8 nucleotides match TRBD1. This CDR3 comprises 15 residues. Germline-derived CDR1 and CDR2 are SGHDT and YYEEEE. V shed 4 bases and J 1 base; nucleotides not matched to a gene: 4. The CDR3, as DNA: TGTGCCAGCAGCCGCCGGGACAGGGCCAAAAACATTCAGTACTTC. Protein product: CASSRRDRAKNIQYF.

The rearrangement links TRBV29-1 to TRBJ2-2, with D tentatively TRBD1 (5 bases). There are 14 residues in the CDR3. CDR1 SQVTM and CDR2 ANQGSEA come from the germline V gene. The V end was cut by 5 bases, the J end by 4 bases, with 14 bases between. This CDR3 is CSVTQDTGTGELFF. In DNA, the CDR3 is TGCAGCGTTACACAGGATACTGGCACCGGGGAGCTGTTTTTT.

The rearrangement links TRBV19 to TRBJ1-1; weak D call: TRBD1 (5 bases). Germline V gene lookup returns CDR1 LNHDA and CDR2 SQIVND (reference sequence). Deletions cut 4 bases from V and 3 bases from J, with 24 bases between. The CDR3 consists of 18 residues. The CDR3 DNA reads TGTGCCAGTAGTAGTTATAGTTCAGGGAAAGGAGTAGACACTGAAGCTTTCTTT. Amino acid sequence: CASSSYSSGKGVDTEAFF.

The chain couples TRBV28 to TRBJ2-6; a possible D gene is TRBD2 (5 bases). The CDR3 loop spans 15 amino acids. Germline assignment: CDR1 MDHEN and CDR2 SYDVKM. V was pared by 3 bases and J by 1 base, with 7 bases between. The CDR3 sequence is CASSLTGSGANVLTF. The CDR3 bases are TGTGCCAGCAGTTTGACGGGATCTGGGGCCAACGTCCTGACTTTC. Looking up the rest from reference TRBV28 and TRBJ2-6 gives the full variable domain: DVKVTQSSRYLVKRTGEKVFLECVQDMDHENMFWYRQDPGLGLRLIYFSYDVKMKEKGDIPEGYSVSREKKERFSLILESASTNQTSMYLCASSLTGSGANVLTFGAGSRLTVL.